This TCR beta chain was identified in a study of shared clonotypes between healthy human individuals. Ten immunoSEQ deep assay plates held the unsorted PBMC DNA. Sequenced by immunoSEQ multiplex PCR; TCRdb stores in-frame clones only, minus some. The top ten clones hold 13% of a sample with roughly 490,000 clones, around 80% of them seen once. Germline lookup yields CDR1 LNHDA and CDR2 SQIVND (reference sequence). V lost 0 bases and J 3 bases, leaving 8 bases between the germline ends. The CDR3 runs 14 residues. Study conclusions and caveats: Measured sharing among donors was expected to vary with sequencing depth.

Every contributor of samples was a Caucasian grown-up residing in Nashville, Tennessee. Roughly 90 million PBMCs served as the genomic DNA source for unsorted samples. For this clone: Its antigen is currently unknown.

Specimen: PBMCs. This rearrangement joins TRBV19 to TRBJ2-5; D unclear. This TCR came from a woman between 40 and 50 years old in good health. Some clones in this sample may be carry-over from other donors' samples. The CDR3 coding sequence is TGTGCCAGTAGTATAGAGGTTGGGAAAGAGACCCAGTACTTC. Translation: CASSIEVGKETQYF.